This TCR beta chain was profiled in a study of T cell responses to AZD1222 COVID-19 vaccine. This CDR3 has 13 amino acids. Trimming cost V 2 bases and J 5 bases, with 9 bases left between them. The table came from immunoSEQ multiplex PCR; TCRdb's copy has only in-frame clones and leaves some out. The table lists tens of thousands of clones, about 93% of them singletons. The material sequenced was peripheral blood, taken 28 days after the second dose of the MenACWY control vaccine. The V and J genes are TRBV12-3 or TRBV12-4 and TRBJ1-2; maybe TRBD1 (6 bases). The TCR comes from an adult who received the MenACWY meningococcal vaccine as a control. The CDR3 coding sequence is TGTGCCAGCAGTTTACTGACAGGTTATGGCTACACCTTC. It is translated as CASSLLTGYGYTF.